The TCR beta chain described here comes from a study of T cell responses to AZD1222 COVID-19 vaccine. Per the germline V gene, CDR1 is SGHKS and CDR2 is YYEKEE (reference sequence). This CDR3 has 14 amino acids. V lost 1 base, J lost 5 bases, and 2 bases stayed unmatched. Broader study findings: Mapped onto spike, vaccine-associated CD4 TCRs spanned it and were dominant at 160-218 and 743-854. Donors were chiefly white British, with a greater number of females, and clonal diversity was perhaps underestimated. Sampling captured repertoires only after the peak T cell response.

A remark on this clone: Its antigen is not identified.

Generated by immunoSEQ multiplex PCR, the TCRdb table keeps only in-frame clones and is missing some. The data contain fewer than 85,000 clones, 89% of them seen just once; the ten biggest clones take up roughly a tenth. This clonotype originated in an adult who received the AZD1222 COVID-19 vaccine. The genes are TRBV5-5 and TRBJ1-4; TRBD1 agrees at 7 bases. Sequenced here: peripheral blood, sampled 28 days after the second AZD1222 dose. In nucleotides, the CDR3 is TGTGCCAGCAGCTTGAGGGGGCGGAATGAAAAACTGTTTTTT. It codes for CASSLRGRNEKLFF.